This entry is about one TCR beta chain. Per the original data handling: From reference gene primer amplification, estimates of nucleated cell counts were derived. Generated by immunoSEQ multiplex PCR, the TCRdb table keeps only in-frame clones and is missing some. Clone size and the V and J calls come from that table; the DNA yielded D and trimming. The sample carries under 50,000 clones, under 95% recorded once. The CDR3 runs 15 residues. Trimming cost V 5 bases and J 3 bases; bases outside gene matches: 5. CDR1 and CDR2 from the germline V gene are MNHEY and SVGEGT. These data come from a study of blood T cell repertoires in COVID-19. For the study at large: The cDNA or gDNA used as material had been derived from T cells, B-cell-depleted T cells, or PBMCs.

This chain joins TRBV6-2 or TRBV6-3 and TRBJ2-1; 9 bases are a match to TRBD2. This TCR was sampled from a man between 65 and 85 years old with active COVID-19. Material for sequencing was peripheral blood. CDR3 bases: TGTGCCAGCAGTGGAGCGGGGGGCCACTACAATGAGCAGTTCTTC. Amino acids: CASSGAGGHYNEQFF.